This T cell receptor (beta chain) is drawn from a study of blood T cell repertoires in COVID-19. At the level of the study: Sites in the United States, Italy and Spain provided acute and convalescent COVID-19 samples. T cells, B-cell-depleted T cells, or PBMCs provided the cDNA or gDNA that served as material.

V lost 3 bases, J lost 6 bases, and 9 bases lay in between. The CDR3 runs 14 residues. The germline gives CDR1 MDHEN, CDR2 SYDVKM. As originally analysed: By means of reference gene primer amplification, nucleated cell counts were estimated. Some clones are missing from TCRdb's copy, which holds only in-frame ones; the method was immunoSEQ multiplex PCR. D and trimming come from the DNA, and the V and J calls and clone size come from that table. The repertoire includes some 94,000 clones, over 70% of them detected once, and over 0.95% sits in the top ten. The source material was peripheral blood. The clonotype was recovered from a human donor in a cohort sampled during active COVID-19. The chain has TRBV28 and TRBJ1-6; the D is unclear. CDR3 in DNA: TGTGCCAGCAGTTTGGCGGTTGGTAATTCACCCCTCCACTTT. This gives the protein CASSLAVGNSPLHF.